These 32 T cell receptor beta chains came from one sample sequenced in a study of cytomegalovirus exposure and HLA in healthy donors (dated by TCRdb to about 2017). Library construction relied on the immunoSEQ multiplex PCR assay. For the multiplex PCR, a mixture combining 60 forward primers for TCR Vbeta segments and 13 reverse primers for TCR Jbeta segments was used. TCRdb retrieved this table from immuneACCESS and kept in-frame rearrangements only. Not all clones are present; in checked studies, unresolved V genes account for under half, and no reason is known for the remainder. The record for this sample contains roughly 62,000 clones. The top ten clones comprise around 2.1% of the sample. Sequences were obtained from PBMCs. Receptor source: a woman aged 18-29 years in good health and CMV-seronegative.

This chain uses TRBV27 with TRBJ1-4, with 10 positions matching TRBD1. The V gene end was trimmed by 4 bases and the J gene end by 0 bases; junction bases not matched to a gene: 5. CDR3 size: 17 residues. The germline V gene has CDR1 MNHEY and CDR2 SMNVEV (reference sequence). The CDR3 sequence: CASSWDRGYATNEKLFF. The CDR3 region has the DNA TGTGCCAGCAGTTGGGACAGGGGATATGCAACTAATGAAAAACTGTTTTTT.

The rearrangement joins TRBV7-9 to TRBJ1-1; D ambiguous. The CDR3 is 13 residues long. From germline, CDR1 is SEHNR and CDR2 FQNEAQ (reference sequence). Trimming pared 3 bases from V and 8 bases from J, leaving 13 bases between. The CDR3 is CASSLEEGVEAFF. CDR3 bases: TGTGCCAGCAGCTTGGAGGAAGGCGTAGAAGCTTTCTTT.

The V and J genes are TRBV10-1 and TRBJ1-2; D gene ambiguous. The CDR3 extends over 13 amino acids. Germline-derived CDR1 and CDR2 are WNHNN and SYGVQD (reference sequence). The ends were cut back, 2 bases at V and 4 bases at J, with 8 bases in the middle. The CDR3 sequence: CASSEAGVYGYTF. CDR3 sequence (DNA): TGCGCCAGCAGTGAGGCCGGGGTCTATGGCTACACCTTC.

The chain carries TRBV7-9 and TRBJ2-5; 8 nucleotides align to TRBD1. The CDR3 has 15 amino acids. Trimming took 5 bases from V and 1 from J; bases not matched to a gene: 6. Germline V gene sequence: CDR1 SEHNR, CDR2 FQNEAQ (reference sequence). CDR3 region: CASSHRQGIQETQYF. Written as DNA, the CDR3 is TGTGCCAGCAGCCATCGACAGGGGATCCAAGAGACCCAGTACTTC.

This chain connects TRBV7-2 to TRBJ2-1, with TRBD2 identical over 12 bases. The germline V gene encodes CDR1 SGHTA and CDR2 FQGNSA. The CDR3 length is 15 residues. V shed 5 bases and J 8 bases; nucleotides not matched to a gene: 7. This CDR3 is CASSPRLAGVDEQFF. The CDR3 DNA reads as TGTGCCAGCAGCCCCAGACTAGCGGGAGTTGATGAGCAGTTCTTC.

The rearrangement joins TRBV7-9 to TRBJ1-2; TRBD1 might be the D (5 bases). This CDR3 has 15 amino acids. Trimming cost V 5 bases and J 3 bases, with 16 bases left between them. CDR1 and CDR2 from the germline V gene are SEHNR and FQNEAQ (reference sequence). As DNA, the CDR3 is TGTGCCAGCAGCCGGGGGTCCGGGACCCACTATGGCTACACCTTC. Translating gives CASSRGSGTHYGYTF.

The rearrangement uses TRBV11-3 and TRBJ2-7, with a possible D match to TRBD2 (6 bases). Germline V gives CDR1 SGHNT, CDR2 YENEEA. V was cut by 1 base and J by 2 bases, with 15 bases left in between. The CDR3 is 16 residues long. Here the CDR3 reads CASSLGKLAVPYEQYF. DNA for the CDR3: TGTGCCAGCAGCTTAGGGAAGTTAGCGGTCCCCTACGAGCAGTACTTC.

V usage is TRBV5-1 and J usage is TRBJ1-6; D is perhaps TRBD1 (6 bases). In germline, CDR1 is SGHRS, CDR2 YFSETQ. The ends were cut back, 0 bases at V and 6 bases at J, with 7 bases in the middle. The CDR3 runs 14 residues. The CDR3 DNA reads as TGCGCCAGCAGCTTGGGAGGGGGTAATTCACCCCTCCACTTT. Residues: CASSLGGGNSPLHF.

The rearrangement links TRBV7-8 to TRBJ1-2; D is undetermined. CDR1 is SGHVS, CDR2 FQNEAQ, per germline. The CDR3 has 13 amino acids. Trimming removed 0 bases at V and 4 bases at J, with 6 bases between. The CDR3 DNA reads as TGTGCCAGCAGCTTAGCTGGGCTCTATGGCTACACCTTC. Protein sequence: CASSLAGLYGYTF. The full variable domain, in which reference TRBV7-8 and TRBJ1-2 provide the parts outside the CDR3, is GAGVSQSPRYKVAKRGQDVALRCDPISGHVSLFWYQQALGQGPEFLTYFQNEAQLDKSGLPSDRFFAERPEGSVSTLKIQRTQQEDSAVYLCASSLAGLYGYTFGSGTRLTVV.

The V gene is TRBV5-8, the J gene TRBJ1-2; TRBD1 aligns across 10 bases. Germline V CDR1 and CDR2: SGHTS, YDEGEE. The CDR3 extends over 19 amino acids. The junction had 14 bases not matched to a gene; V was cut back by 0 bases and J by 3 bases. Here the CDR3 DNA reads TGTGCCAGCAGCTTGGCTCCTGGACAGGGGGGAGTGTTTGACTATGGCTACACCTTC. Its protein is CASSLAPGQGGVFDYGYTF.

The CDR3 DNA follows: TGTGCCAGCAGCTTGGTCCGGGCCTACGAGCAGTACTTC. It encodes CASSLVRAYEQYF. The rearrangement uses TRBV5-6 and TRBJ2-7; D gene unclear. The CDR3 contains 13 residues. Between the trimmed V and J ends, which lost 0 bases and 2 bases, there was a span of 6 bases. The germline V gene encodes CDR1 SGHDT and CDR2 YYEEEE.

The chain employs TRBV4-1 and TRBJ1-1, with TRBD1 as a possible D gene (6 bases). With 3 bases removed from V and 7 bases from J, the gap between germline ends came to 12 bases. This CDR3 has 13 amino acids. The germline gives CDR1 MGHRA, CDR2 YSYEKL. CDR3 loop: CASSQGRGYEAFF. The CDR3 DNA sequence: TGCGCCAGCAGCCAGGGCAGGGGATATGAAGCTTTCTTT.

The V and J genes are TRBV5-1 and TRBJ2-1; 8 bases are shared with TRBD2. J lost 8 bases, V lost 7 bases, and 23 bases had no gene match. The germline V gene encodes CDR1 SGHRS and CDR2 YFSETQ. The CDR3 is 18 residues long. CDR3 sequence reads: CASRRPAAAGTRSHEQFF. The CDR3, as DNA: TGCGCCAGCCGAAGGCCAGCAGCCGCCGGGACTAGGAGTCATGAGCAGTTCTTC.

The chain joins TRBV5-1 to TRBJ2-5; D might be TRBD2 (6 bases). Trimming removed 0 bases from V and 7 bases from J, with 16 bases in between. The length of the CDR3 is 15 residues. The germline gives CDR1 SGHRS, CDR2 YFSETQ. CDR3 in DNA: TGCGCCAGCAGCTTGGAATTGTCTAGCGTACCGACCCAGTACTTC. This encodes CASSLELSSVPTQYF.

The gene calls are TRBV9 and TRBJ1-1; a possible D gene is TRBD1 (6 bases). The CDR3 covers 14 residues. CDR1 and CDR2 (germline): SGDLS, YYNGEE. The V gene lost 2 bases and the J gene lost 5 bases, with 13 bases spanning the gap. The CDR3 sequence is CASSVTGWGTEAFF. CDR3 nucleotides: TGTGCCAGCAGCGTTACAGGGTGGGGGACTGAAGCTTTCTTT.

The V call is TRBV2, the J call TRBJ1-2; 7 bases map to TRBD1. Trimming cost V 0 bases and J 2 bases; bases outside gene matches: 3. The CDR3 has 15 amino acids. Per the germline V gene, CDR1 is SNHLY and CDR2 is FYNNEI. The CDR3 region is CASSEASRGNYGYTF. The DNA for the CDR3 is TGTGCCAGCAGTGAAGCTAGCAGGGGGAACTATGGCTACACCTTC.

The J gene is TRBJ2-2, the V gene TRBV7-9; D remains unclear. Germline CDR1 reads SEHNR; CDR2 reads FQNEAQ (reference sequence). CDR3 length: 12 residues. The V end lost 5 bases, the J end lost 5 bases, and 6 bases lay between the germline ends. The CDR3 spells CASSHNTGELFF. The CDR3 DNA follows: TGTGCCAGCAGCCACAATACCGGGGAGCTGTTTTTT.

The chain is built from TRBV27 and TRBJ2-1; D is possibly TRBD2 (5 bases). V lost 7 bases, J lost 5 bases, and 12 bases lay in between. In germline, CDR1 is MNHEY, CDR2 SMNVEV (reference sequence). CDR3 size: 13 residues. Here the CDR3 reads CASTTWGDNEQFF. The CDR3 DNA sequence: TGTGCCAGCACCACCTGGGGAGACAATGAGCAGTTCTTC.

The chain uses TRBV29-1 and TRBJ2-7, with 10 bases aligning to TRBD1. Losses at the gene ends were 6 bases for V and 2 bases for J; bases not matched to a gene: 7. Germline CDR1 reads SQVTM; CDR2 reads ANQGSEA. This CDR3 comprises 14 residues. The CDR3 loop is CSVGGQGGTYEQYF. The CDR3 nucleotides are TGCAGCGTGGGAGGACAGGGGGGGACCTACGAGCAGTACTTC.

J is TRBJ2-7 and V is TRBV7-9, with 8 bases that match TRBD1. This CDR3 has 14 residues. CDR1 and CDR2 (germline): SEHNR, FQNEAQ (reference sequence). After removal of 4 bases from V and 2 bases from J, the junction contained 4 bases not matched to a gene. The CDR3 region is CASSSRTGTYEQYF. The DNA for the CDR3 is TGTGCCAGCAGCTCCAGGACAGGGACCTACGAGCAGTACTTC.

The CDR3 reads CASSPGLLIEQYF. In nucleotides, the CDR3 is TGTGCCAGCTCACCCGGTCTTTTGATCGAGCAGTACTTC. The chain combines TRBV18 with TRBJ2-7; no definite D call. CDR1 KGHSH and CDR2 LQKENI come from the germline V gene. This CDR3 is 13 amino acids long. Trimming stripped 3 bases from V and 6 bases from J, with 12 bases between.

The CDR3 reads CASSLAGSQETQYF. In nucleotides, the CDR3 is TGTGCCAGCAGTTTAGCCGGGAGCCAAGAGACCCAGTACTTC. The chain couples TRBV28 to TRBJ2-5, with D possibly TRBD2 on 6 matching bases. The germline gives CDR1 MDHEN, CDR2 SYDVKM. With 2 bases removed from V and 1 base from J, the gap between germline ends came to 8 bases. The CDR3 has 14 amino acids.

The rearrangement joins TRBV19 to TRBJ2-7; TRBD1 aligns across 7 bases. The CDR3 runs to 15 residues. The V and J ends lost 4 bases and 0 bases, in that order; junction bases with no gene match: 6. Looked up from germline, CDR1 is LNHDA and CDR2 is SQIVND (reference sequence). CDR3 in amino acids: CASSRDSLVSYEQYF. CDR3 DNA sequence: TGTGCCAGTAGTAGGGACAGCCTCGTCTCCTACGAGCAGTACTTC.

This rearrangement joins TRBV5-1 to TRBJ2-3; D is unclear. The germline V and J ends were trimmed by 0 bases and 3 bases, with 8 bases remaining between them. The CDR3 totals 14 residues. Germline V lookup: CDR1 SGHRS, CDR2 YFSETQ. The CDR3 sequence is CASSLAKTTDTQYF. The DNA of the CDR3 is TGCGCCAGCAGCTTGGCCAAAACTACAGATACGCAGTATTTT.

The rearrangement links TRBV5-4 to TRBJ2-1; the D is unclear. The V gene's germline CDR1 is SGHNT and CDR2 YYREEE (reference sequence). This CDR3 has 13 amino acids. The V end was cut by 1 base, the J end by 5 bases, with 7 bases between. The CDR3 is CASSLYSHNEQFF. Written as DNA, the CDR3 is TGTGCCAGCAGCTTGTATTCCCACAATGAGCAGTTCTTC.

This chain links TRBV7-2 with TRBJ2-5, with 10 bases matching TRBD2. The V gene end was trimmed by 4 bases and the J gene end by 5 bases; junction bases not matched to a gene: 10. The CDR3 has 16 amino acids. From germline, CDR1 is SGHTA and CDR2 FQGNSA. CDR3 in DNA: TGTGCCAGCAGCTCCTCAGAACTAGCGGGGTCGGAGACCCAGTACTTC. This translates into CASSSSELAGSETQYF.

The gene calls are TRBV5-1 and TRBJ2-5, with 8 bases aligning to TRBD2. CDR3 length equals 16 residues. Germline CDR1 is SGHRS and CDR2 is YFSETQ. V lost 0 bases to trimming and J lost 0 bases; unmatched junction nucleotides: 4. CDR3 sequence: CASSLVLAGNQETQYF. CDR3 coding DNA: TGCGCCAGCAGCTTGGTTCTAGCGGGTAACCAAGAGACCCAGTACTTC.

The rearrangement uses TRBV7-9 and TRBJ1-4; a possible D gene is TRBD1 (6 bases). The CDR3 runs 18 residues. CDR1 and CDR2 from the germline V gene are SEHNR and FQNEAQ (reference sequence). The V end was cut by 6 bases, the J end by 7 bases, with 27 bases between. In nucleotides, the CDR3 is TGTGCCAGCAGATTGGACCTTCAAGGGGGTAGACTGGGTGAAAAACTGTTTTTT. This translates into CASRLDLQGGRLGEKLFF.

About this clone itself: A junction end diverges from the germline sequence, so it may reflect a read error. The CDR3: CASSPTGGDQHQHF. The CDR3 DNA reads as TGTGCCAGCTCACCGACAGGGGGGGATCAGCACCAGCATTTT. V is TRBV18 and J is TRBJ1-5; TRBD1 matches at 9 bases. Germline V gives CDR1 KGHSH, CDR2 LQKENI. The CDR3 is 14 amino acids.

The chain joins TRBV6-5 to TRBJ2-5; D uncertain. The CDR3 contains 13 residues. Trimming pared 6 bases from V and 0 bases from J, leaving 8 bases between. Germline V gene lookup returns CDR1 MNHEY and CDR2 SVGAGI. The CDR3 sequence is CASRKRYQETQYF. The CDR3 DNA follows: TGTGCCAGCAGGAAGAGGTACCAAGAGACCCAGTACTTC.

The chain is built from TRBV9 and TRBJ2-1; a weak D match, TRBD1 (5 bases). The V gene's germline CDR1 is SGDLS and CDR2 YYNGEE. The CDR3 spans 15 residues. The V gene lost 3 bases and the J gene lost 10 bases, with 20 bases spanning the gap. The CDR3 reads CASSEGRRYNVEQFF. The CDR3, as DNA: TGTGCCAGCAGCGAGGGGCGGAGATACAATGTGGAGCAGTTCTTC.

This chain connects TRBV5-6 to TRBJ2-7, with a weak D call TRBD1 (5 bases). V dropped 4 bases and J dropped 0 bases, with 8 bases sitting between them. Germline loops: CDR1 SGHDT, CDR2 YYEEEE. The length of the CDR3 is 13 residues. CDR3 amino acids: CASSGDSSYEQYF. The CDR3 DNA is TGTGCCAGCAGCGGTGACAGCTCCTACGAGCAGTACTTC.